This TCR beta chain was recorded in a study of CD8 T cells in ankylosing spondylitis. Whole-study results and caveats: The authors reported significant enrichment of disease-linked clones in matched ankylosing spondylitis synovial fluid. A TCR beta motif of several highly homologous variants appeared characteristic of ankylosing spondylitis blood. Some motif variants were previously reported in reactive arthritis synovial fluid and blood.

This clonotype was counted only a few times. Its target is not known. This CDR3 contains 13 residues. The germline CDR1 and CDR2 sequences are SQVTM and ANQGSEA. V trimming: 7 bases; J trimming: 8 bases; junction bases outside the gene matches: 13. Libraries for TCR beta were made by quantitative 5'-RACE with molecular barcodes. In TCRdb, the 5' RACE reads were re-called with MiXCR into one record per CDR3 protein. The sample records fewer than 650,000 distinct CDR3 sequences, 9.5% to 15% being singletons. This clonotype was sampled from a male donor with ankylosing spondylitis. V usage is TRBV29-1 and J usage is TRBJ1-2, with 7 bases fitting TRBD1. Material for sequencing was blood, either unsorted or a sorted T cell fraction (not recorded which). The CDR3 protein is CSATGVRSGGYTF. For the CDR3, the DNA is TGCAGCGCCACAGGGGTGAGATCGGGAGGCTACACCTTC. Drawing the rest from reference TRBV29-1 and TRBJ1-2, the complete variable domain is SAVISQKPSRDICQRGTSLTIQCQVDSQVTMMFWYRQQPGQSLTLIATANQGSEATYESGFVIDKFPISRPNLTFSTLTVSNMSPEDSSIYLCSATGVRSGGYTFGSGTRLTVV.